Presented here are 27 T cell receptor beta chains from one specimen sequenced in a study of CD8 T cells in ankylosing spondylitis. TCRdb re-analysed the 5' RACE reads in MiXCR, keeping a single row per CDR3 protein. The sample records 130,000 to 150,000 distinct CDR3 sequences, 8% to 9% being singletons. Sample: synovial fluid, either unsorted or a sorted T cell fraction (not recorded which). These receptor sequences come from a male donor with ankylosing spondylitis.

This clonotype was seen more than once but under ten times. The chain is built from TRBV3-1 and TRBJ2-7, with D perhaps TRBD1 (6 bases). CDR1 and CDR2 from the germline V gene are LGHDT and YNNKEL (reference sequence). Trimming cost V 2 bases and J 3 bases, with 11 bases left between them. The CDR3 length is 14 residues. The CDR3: CASSQLGAGYEQYF. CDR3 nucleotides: TGTGCCAGCAGCCAATTGGGGGCCGGCTACGAGCAGTACTTC.

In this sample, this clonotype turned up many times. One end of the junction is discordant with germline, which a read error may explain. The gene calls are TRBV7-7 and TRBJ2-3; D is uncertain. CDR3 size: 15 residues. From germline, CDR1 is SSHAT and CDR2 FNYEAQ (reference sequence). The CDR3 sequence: CASSLEMGALDTQYF. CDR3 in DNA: TGTGCTAGCAGCTTAGAGATGGGTGCCTTAGATACGCAGTATTTT.

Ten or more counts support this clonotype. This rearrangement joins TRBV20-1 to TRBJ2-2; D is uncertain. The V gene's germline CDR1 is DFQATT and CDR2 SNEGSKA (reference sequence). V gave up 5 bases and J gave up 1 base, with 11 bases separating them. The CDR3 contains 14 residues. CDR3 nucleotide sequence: TGCAGTGCTGGTCATCCTCTGAACACCGGGGAGCTGTTTTTT. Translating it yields CSAGHPLNTGELFF.

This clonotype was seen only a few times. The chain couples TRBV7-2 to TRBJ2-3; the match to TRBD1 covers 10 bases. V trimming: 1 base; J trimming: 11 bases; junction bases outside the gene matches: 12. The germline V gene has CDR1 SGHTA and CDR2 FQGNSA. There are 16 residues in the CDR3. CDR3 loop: CASSLVGGQGQEGQYF. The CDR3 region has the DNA TGTGCCAGCAGCTTAGTAGGGGGACAGGGGCAAGAGGGGCAGTATTTT.

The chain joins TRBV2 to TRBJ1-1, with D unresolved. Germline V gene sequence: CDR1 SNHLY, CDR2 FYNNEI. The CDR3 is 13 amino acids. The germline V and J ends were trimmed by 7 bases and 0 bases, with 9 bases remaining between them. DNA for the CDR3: TGTGCCAGCATGGCAGACGTGAACACTGAAGCTTTCTTT. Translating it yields CASMADVNTEAFF.

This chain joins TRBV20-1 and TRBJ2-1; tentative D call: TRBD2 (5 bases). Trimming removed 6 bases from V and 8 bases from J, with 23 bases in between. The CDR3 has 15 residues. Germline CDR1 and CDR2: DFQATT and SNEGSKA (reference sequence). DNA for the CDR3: TGCAGTGCCCAGAATCCCTACGGGGTCGAAGATGAGCAGTTCTTC. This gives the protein CSAQNPYGVEDEQFF.

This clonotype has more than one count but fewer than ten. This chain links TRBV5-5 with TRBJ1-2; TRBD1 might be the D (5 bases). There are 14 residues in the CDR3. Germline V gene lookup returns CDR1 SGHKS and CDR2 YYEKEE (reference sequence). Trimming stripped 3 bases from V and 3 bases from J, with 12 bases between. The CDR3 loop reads CASSSGTGYYGYTF. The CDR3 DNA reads TGTGCCAGCAGCTCCGGGACTGGGTACTATGGCTACACCTTC. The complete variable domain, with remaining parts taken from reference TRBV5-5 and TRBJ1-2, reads DAGVTQSPTHLIKTRGQQVTLRCSPISGHKSVSWYQQVLGQGPQFIFQYYEKEERGRGNFPDRFSARQFPNYSSELNVNALLLGDSALYLCASSSGTGYYGYTFGSGTRLTVV.

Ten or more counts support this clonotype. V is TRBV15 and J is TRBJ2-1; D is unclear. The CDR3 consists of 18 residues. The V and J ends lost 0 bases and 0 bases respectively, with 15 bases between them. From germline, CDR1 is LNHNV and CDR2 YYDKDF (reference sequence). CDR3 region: CATSRDLSGESSYNEQFF. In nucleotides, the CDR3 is TGTGCCACCAGCAGAGATCTTAGTGGAGAGAGCTCCTACAATGAGCAGTTCTTC.

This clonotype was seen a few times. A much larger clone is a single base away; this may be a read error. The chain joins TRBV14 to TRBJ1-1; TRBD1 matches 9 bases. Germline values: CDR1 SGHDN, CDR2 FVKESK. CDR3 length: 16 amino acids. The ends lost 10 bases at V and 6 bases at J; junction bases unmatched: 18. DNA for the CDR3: TGTGCCACCACTCAGCGGGGGACAGGGCAAGGGGCTGAAGCTTTCTTT. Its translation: CATTQRGTGQGAEAFF.

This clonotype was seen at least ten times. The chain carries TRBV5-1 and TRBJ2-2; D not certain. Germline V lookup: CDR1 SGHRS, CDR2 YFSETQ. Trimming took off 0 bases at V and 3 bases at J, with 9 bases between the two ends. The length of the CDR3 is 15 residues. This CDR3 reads CASSLGTLDTGELFF. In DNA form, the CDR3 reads TGCGCCAGCAGCTTGGGGACCCTAGACACCGGGGAGCTGTTTTTT.

The CDR3 nucleotides read TGTGCCAGCAGTTTAACGAACGGGGTCGAAGCTTTCTTT. It yields the protein CASSLTNGVEAFF. The chain uses TRBV2 and TRBJ1-1; D not certain. Germline V gene lookup returns CDR1 SNHLY and CDR2 FYNNEI. The CDR3 consists of 13 residues. V was shortened by 5 bases and J by 8 bases, with 15 bases between the two germline ends. Full variable domain (missing parts from reference TRBV2 and TRBJ1-1): EPEVTQTPSHQVTQMGQEVILRCVPISNHLYFYWYRQILGQKVEFLVSFYNNEISEKSEIFDDQFSVERPDGSNFTLKIRSTKLEDSAMYFCASSLTNGVEAFFGQGTRLTVV.

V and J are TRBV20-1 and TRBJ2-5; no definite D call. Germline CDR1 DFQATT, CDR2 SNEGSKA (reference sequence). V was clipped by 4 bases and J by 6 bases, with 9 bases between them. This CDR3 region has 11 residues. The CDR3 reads CSATAPQTQYF. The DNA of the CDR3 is TGCAGTGCTACCGCTCCCCAGACCCAGTACTTC.

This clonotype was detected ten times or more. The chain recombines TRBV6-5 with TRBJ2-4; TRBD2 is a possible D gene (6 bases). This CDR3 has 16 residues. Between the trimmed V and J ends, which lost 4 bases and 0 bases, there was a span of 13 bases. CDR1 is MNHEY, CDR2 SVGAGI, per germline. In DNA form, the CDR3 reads TGTGCCAGCAGTTGGGACGGGGGAGCAGCCAAAAACATTCAGTACTTC. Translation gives CASSWDGGAAKNIQYF.

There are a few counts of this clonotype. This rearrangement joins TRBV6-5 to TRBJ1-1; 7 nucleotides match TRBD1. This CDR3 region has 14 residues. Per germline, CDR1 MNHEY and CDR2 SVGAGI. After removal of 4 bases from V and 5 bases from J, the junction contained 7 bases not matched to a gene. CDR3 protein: CASSSQGHGTEAFF. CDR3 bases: TGTGCCAGCAGTTCACAGGGGCATGGGACTGAAGCTTTCTTT.

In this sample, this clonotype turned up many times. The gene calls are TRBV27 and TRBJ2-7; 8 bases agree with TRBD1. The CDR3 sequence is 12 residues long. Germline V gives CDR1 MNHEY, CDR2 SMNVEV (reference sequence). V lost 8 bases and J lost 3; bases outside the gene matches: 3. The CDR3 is CASGRGLYEQYF. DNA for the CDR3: TGTGCCAGCGGCAGGGGGCTCTACGAGCAGTACTTC.

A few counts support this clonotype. Here the CDR3 DNA reads TGCGCCAGCAGCCAAGTAGGGTCGACACGGTTCACAGATACGCAGTATTTT. It translates to CASSQVGSTRFTDTQYF. The chain is built from TRBV4-1 and TRBJ2-3; D not resolved. This CDR3 has 17 amino acids. Germline values: CDR1 MGHRA, CDR2 YSYEKL. V was shortened by 1 base and J by 2 bases, with 16 bases between the two germline ends.

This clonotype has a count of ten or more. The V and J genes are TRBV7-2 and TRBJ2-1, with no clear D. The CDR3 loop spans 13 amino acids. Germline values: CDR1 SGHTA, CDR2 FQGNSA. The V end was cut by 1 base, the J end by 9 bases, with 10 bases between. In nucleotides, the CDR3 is TGTGCCAGCAGCTTAGGTCAGGAAGGTGAGCAGTTCTTC. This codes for CASSLGQEGEQFF.

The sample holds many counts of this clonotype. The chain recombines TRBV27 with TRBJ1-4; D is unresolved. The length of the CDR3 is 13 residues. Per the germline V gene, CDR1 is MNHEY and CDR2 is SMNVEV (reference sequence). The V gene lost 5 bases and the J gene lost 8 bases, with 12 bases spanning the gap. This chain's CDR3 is CASSPHHREKLFF. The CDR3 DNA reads TGTGCCAGCAGTCCCCATCACCGGGAAAAACTGTTTTTT.

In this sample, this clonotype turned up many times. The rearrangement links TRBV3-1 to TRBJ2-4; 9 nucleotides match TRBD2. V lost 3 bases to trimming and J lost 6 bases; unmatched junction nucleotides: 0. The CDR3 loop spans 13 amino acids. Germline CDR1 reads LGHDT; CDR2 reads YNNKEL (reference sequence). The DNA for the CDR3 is TGTGCCAGCAGCCAGACTAGCGGAAACATTCAGTACTTC. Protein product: CASSQTSGNIQYF.

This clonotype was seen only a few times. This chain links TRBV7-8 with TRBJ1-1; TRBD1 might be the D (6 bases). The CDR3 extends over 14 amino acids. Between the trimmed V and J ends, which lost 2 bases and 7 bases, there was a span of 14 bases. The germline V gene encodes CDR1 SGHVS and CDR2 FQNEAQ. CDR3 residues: CASSLTGQYLEAFF. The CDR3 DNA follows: TGTGCCAGCAGCTTAACAGGACAGTATCTTGAAGCTTTCTTT.

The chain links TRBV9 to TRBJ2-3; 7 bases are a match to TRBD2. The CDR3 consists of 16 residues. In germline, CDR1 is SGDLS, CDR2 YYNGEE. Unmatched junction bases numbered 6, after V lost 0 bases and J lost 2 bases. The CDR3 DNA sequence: TGTGCCAGCAGCGTAGTGGCTAGCGGATACACAGATACGCAGTATTTT. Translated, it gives CASSVVASGYTDTQYF.

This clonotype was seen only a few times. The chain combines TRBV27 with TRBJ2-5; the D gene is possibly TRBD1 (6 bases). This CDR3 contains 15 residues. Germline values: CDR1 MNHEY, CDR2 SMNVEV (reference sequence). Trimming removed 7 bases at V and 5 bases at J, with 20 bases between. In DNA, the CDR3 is TGTGCCAGCACTGCTTACAAGGCAGGGGAGGAGACCCAGTACTTC. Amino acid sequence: CASTAYKAGEETQYF.

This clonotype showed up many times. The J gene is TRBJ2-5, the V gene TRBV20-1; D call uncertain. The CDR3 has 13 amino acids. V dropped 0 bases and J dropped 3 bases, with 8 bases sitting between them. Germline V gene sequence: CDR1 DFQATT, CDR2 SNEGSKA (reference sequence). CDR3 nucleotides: TGCAGTGCTAGAGATATAGGGAAAGAGACCCAGTACTTC. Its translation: CSARDIGKETQYF.

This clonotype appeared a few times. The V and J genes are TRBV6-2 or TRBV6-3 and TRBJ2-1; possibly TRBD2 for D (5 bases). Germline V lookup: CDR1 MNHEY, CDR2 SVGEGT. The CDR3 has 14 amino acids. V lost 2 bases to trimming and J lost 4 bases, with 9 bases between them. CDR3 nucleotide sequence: TGTGCCAGCAGTTACCGAGGGAGTTACAATGAGCAGTTCTTC. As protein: CASSYRGSYNEQFF.

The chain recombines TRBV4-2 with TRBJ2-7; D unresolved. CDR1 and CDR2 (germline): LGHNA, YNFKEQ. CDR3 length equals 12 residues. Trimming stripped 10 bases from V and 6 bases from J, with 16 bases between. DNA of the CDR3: TGTGCCATGAGCCCCGGGCCCCTCGAGCAGTACTTC. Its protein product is CAMSPGPLEQYF.

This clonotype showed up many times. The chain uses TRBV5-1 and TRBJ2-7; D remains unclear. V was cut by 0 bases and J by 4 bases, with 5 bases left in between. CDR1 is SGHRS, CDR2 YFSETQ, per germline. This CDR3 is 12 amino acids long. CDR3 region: CASSLERYEQYF. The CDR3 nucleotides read TGCGCCAGCAGCTTGGAAAGATACGAGCAGTACTTC.

The CDR3 sequence is CASSLAGLGLVGTQYF. In DNA, the CDR3 is TGTGCCAGCAGCTTAGCAGGATTAGGCCTCGTCGGGACCCAGTACTTC. The chain recombines TRBV7-2 with TRBJ2-5; no clear D gene. This CDR3 is built from 16 residues. V was cut by 0 bases and J by 7 bases, with 18 bases left in between. Per germline, CDR1 SGHTA and CDR2 FQGNSA.